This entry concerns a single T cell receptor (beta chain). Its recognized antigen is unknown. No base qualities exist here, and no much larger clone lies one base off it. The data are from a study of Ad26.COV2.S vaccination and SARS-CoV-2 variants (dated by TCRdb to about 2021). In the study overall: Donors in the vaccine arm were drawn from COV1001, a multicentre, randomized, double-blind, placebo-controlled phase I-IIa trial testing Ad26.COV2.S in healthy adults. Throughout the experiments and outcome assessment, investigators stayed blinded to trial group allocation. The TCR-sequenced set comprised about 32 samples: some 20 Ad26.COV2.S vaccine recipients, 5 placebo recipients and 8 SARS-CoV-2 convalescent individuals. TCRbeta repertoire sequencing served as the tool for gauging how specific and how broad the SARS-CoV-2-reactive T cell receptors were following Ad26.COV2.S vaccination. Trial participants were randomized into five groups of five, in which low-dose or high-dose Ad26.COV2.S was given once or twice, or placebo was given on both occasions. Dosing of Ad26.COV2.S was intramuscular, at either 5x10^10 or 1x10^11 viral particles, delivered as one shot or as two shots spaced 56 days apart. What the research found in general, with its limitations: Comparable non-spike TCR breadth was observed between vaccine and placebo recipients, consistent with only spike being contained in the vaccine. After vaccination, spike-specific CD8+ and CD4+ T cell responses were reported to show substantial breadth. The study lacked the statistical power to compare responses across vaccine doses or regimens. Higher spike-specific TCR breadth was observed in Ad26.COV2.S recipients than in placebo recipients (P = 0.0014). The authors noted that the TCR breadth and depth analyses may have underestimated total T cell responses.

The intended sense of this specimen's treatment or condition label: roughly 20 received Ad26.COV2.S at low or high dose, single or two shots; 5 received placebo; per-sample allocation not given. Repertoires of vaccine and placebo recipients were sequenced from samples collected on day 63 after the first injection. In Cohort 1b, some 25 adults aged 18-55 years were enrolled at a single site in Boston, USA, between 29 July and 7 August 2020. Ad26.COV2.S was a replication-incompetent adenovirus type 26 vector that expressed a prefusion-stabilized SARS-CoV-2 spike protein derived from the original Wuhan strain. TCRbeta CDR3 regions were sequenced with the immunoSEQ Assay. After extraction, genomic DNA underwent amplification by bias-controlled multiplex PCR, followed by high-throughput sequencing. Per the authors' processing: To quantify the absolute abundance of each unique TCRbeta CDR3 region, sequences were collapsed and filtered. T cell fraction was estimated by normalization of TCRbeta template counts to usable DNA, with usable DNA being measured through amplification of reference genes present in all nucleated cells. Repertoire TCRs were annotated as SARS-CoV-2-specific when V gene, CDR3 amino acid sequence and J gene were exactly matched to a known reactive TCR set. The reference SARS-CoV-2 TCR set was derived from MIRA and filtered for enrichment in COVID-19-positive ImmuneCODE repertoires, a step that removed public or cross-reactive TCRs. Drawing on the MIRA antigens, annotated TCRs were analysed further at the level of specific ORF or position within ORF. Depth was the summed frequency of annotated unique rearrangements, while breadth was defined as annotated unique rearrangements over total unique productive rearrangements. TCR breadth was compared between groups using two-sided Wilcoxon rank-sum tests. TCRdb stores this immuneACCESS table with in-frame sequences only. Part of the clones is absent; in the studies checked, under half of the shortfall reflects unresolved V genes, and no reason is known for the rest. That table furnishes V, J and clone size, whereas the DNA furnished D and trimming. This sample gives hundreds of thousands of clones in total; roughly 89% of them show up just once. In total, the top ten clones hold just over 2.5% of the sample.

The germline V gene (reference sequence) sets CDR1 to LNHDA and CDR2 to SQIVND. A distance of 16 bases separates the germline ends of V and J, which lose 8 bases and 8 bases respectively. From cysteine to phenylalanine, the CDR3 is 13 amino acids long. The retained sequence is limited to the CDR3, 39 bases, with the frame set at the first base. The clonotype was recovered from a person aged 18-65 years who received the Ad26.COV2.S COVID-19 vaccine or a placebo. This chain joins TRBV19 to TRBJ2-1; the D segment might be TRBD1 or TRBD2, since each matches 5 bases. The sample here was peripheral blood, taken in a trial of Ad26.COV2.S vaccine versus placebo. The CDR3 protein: CASLRGPRDEQFF. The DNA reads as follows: TGTGCCAGTCTCCGGGGCCCGAGGGATGAGCAGTTCTTC.